This T cell receptor beta chain was retrieved from a study of CD4 T cells in relation to SARS-CoV-2 and coronaviruses (dated by TCRdb to about 2021). Regarding the research as a whole: In the ViraFEST assay, PBMCs were grown with antigen for around nine days, and TCR beta CDR3s were then sequenced to identify antigen-specific clonal expansions. An HIV-1 Nef peptide pool or a no-peptide culture served as the negative reference condition. HLA restriction was mapped for shared crossreactive spike epitopes using patient-derived lymphoblastoid cell lines. The study assessed, at the TCR clonotype level, memory CD4+ T cell crossreactivity between SARS-CoV-2 and common cold coronavirus spike proteins. The Adaptive Biotechnologies TCR-sequencing kit was used to sequence samples from a few pre-COVID donors and the naive versus memory experiments, while other data came from Illumina-based sequencing. A different, Illumina-based TCR-beta assay was used to sequence expansion assays from other donors in the study. Study-level results and caveats: Compared with monoreactive clones, crossreactive clones had significantly weaker SARS-CoV-2-driven expansion, a result consistent with antigenic imprinting. Small numbers of patients and of tested TCRs were a limitation of the study. Memory CD4+ clonotypes crossrecognizing SARS-CoV-2 and at least one common cold coronavirus spike were found in around three fifths of donors. Since the crossreactivity analysis centred on spike protein, crossreactivity against other viral proteins was not assessed. Pre-pandemic and post-infection samples were not both contributed by any donor, so tracing of the source of pre-existing responses was limited.

Notes on this clone: Its antigen specificity is not known. There are no base qualities to consult, and no much larger clone falls within one base.

The CDR3 contains 15 residues, cysteine and phenylalanine counted. The sequence is cut down to CDR3 DNA, 45 bases in frame from base 1. The V end gives up 5 bases and the J end 2 bases, leaving 3 bases in the junction not matched to a gene. The germline V gene provides CDR1 SNHLY and CDR2 FYNNEI. CD4+ T cells from unexposed donors were collected before the COVID-19 pandemic (2011-2018). Following 10 days of culture, the EasySep CD4+ T cell isolation kit was used to isolate CD4+ T cells. As far as cell numbers permitted, CD4+ T cells from unexposed donors were tested for reactivity against SARS-CoV-2 S and N as well as four spike pools from common cold coronaviruses. Each well held 1.5 million to 2.5 million PBMCs cultured in IMDM containing roughly 5% human AB serum and about 9.4 IU/ml IL-2. Half of the culture medium was replaced with fresh IL-2-containing medium on days 3 and 7. In general, every peptide culture condition was set up in three replicate wells. Leukapheresis product for the unexposed donors was bought commercially. Ficoll-Paque PLUS gradient centrifugation was used to isolate PBMCs from either whole blood or leukapheresis product. PBMCs were either cryopreserved at -140 degrees C or used fresh in the expansion assay. The QIAamp Micro DNA Kit was used to extract genomic DNA from the CD4+ T cells.

Libraries were prepared through the immunoSEQ multiplex PCR assay. Concerning the study's data processing: During preprocessing, nonproductive sequences were removed, as were CDR3s that did not start with C, did not end with F or W, or were shorter than 7 amino acids. Antigen-specific clonotypes were called with the MANAFEST web app on the basis of expansion relative to the reference and to other culture wells. A clone was considered positive if the clone showed significant expansion compared with the reference culture in 2 of 3 replicate wells at an FDR below 0.05. To be called positive, a clone also had to show significant expansion compared with every other tandem well and an odds ratio greater than 5. Pairwise Levenshtein distance, computed with the stringdist R package after three terminal residues were trimmed from each end, was used as the measure of CDR3 homology. Here the immuneACCESS table is served through TCRdb, limited to in-frame sequences with V and J called. Missing clones are a known gap in these copies; in checked studies unresolved V genes cover under half, and the rest lacks a known reason. V and J calls and clone size are given by that table; D and trimming were obtained from the DNA. The table for this sample lists around 32,000 clones; approximately 80% of them were counted only once. Around 15% of the sample is taken by the ten largest.

Sequenced material: CD4+ T cells from PBMCs, cultured in vitro. The TCR sequence derives from a human donor in good health. The chain was built from TRBV2 and TRBJ2-6; TRBD1 aligns with 7 central bases. In nucleotides, the sequence is TGTGCCAGCAGTAGGGACAGCCCTGGGGCCAACGTCCTGACTTTC. Its translation reads: CASSRDSPGANVLTF. Reference TRBV2 and TRBJ2-6 genes cover what lies past the CDR3, so the full variable domain is EPEVTQTPSHQVTQMGQEVILRCVPISNHLYFYWYRQILGQKVEFLVSFYNNEISEKSEIFDDQFSVERPDGSNFTLKIRSTKLEDSAMYFCASSRDSPGANVLTFGAGSRLTVL.